The subject of this entry is one T cell receptor (beta chain). Method: immunoSEQ multiplex PCR; TCRdb's copy keeps in-frame clones and lacks some. This table has about 53,000 clones, 90% appearing once. The data stem from a study of T cell changes during pregnancy in multiple sclerosis. The CDR3 contains 15 residues. Germline CDR1 MGHRA, CDR2 YSYEKL. V was trimmed by 3 bases and J by 4 bases, leaving 15 bases between them. This receptor was obtained from a female donor in good health, enrolled as a control in a pregnancy study. This chain links TRBV4-1 with TRBJ1-2; the D gene is possibly TRBD1 (5 bases). This specimen was peripheral blood, taken after pregnancy. The CDR3 region is CASSQAGRGTYGYTF. CDR3 nucleotides: TGCGCCAGCAGCCAGGCGGGACGGGGGACCTATGGCTACACCTTC.